These 4 T cell receptor beta chains came from one sample sequenced in a study of PD-1 blockade in classical Hodgkin lymphoma. Time point described: cycle 4 day 1 (C4D1), after about 6 weeks of nivolumab. The patients all showed relapse after autologous stem cell transplantation, while their brentuximab vedotin exposure varied. Clones were sequenced by immunoSEQ multiplex PCR, and TCRdb holds only the in-frame ones, with some missing. The sample shows nearly 25,000 clones, around 74% of them seen only once. Here the sequenced sample was peripheral blood mononuclear cells (PBMCs), taken before the fourth cycle of nivolumab. The receptors were sampled from a human donor with classical Hodgkin lymphoma.

Worth noting for this clone: Additional DNA sequences in this sample encode the identical CDR3. The V and J genes are TRBV5-5 and TRBJ1-1; weak D call: TRBD1 (5 bases). The CDR3 length is 14 residues. Germline lookup yields CDR1 SGHKS and CDR2 YYEKEE (reference sequence). The germline V and J ends were trimmed by 2 bases and 3 bases, with 11 bases remaining between them. The CDR3 loop reads CASSLAGGHTEAFF. The CDR3, as DNA: TGTGCCAGCAGCTTAGCGGGGGGTCACACTGAAGCTTTCTTT.

The CDR3 is CASSTRYQETQYF. CDR3 nucleotides: TGTGCCAGTAGTACGCGTTATCAAGAGACCCAGTACTTC. The V and J genes are TRBV19 and TRBJ2-5; D not certain. CDR3 length: 13 residues. Germline V CDR1 and CDR2: LNHDA, SQIVND (reference sequence). Trimming took 4 bases from V and 2 from J, leaving 8 bases between them.

The chain recombines TRBV11-3 with TRBJ1-1; 8 nucleotides line up with TRBD1. Germline-derived CDR1 and CDR2 are SGHNT and YENEEA. Trimming at V came to 5 bases and at J to 5 bases, leaving 4 bases not matched to a gene. This CDR3 is built from 13 residues. The CDR3 nucleotides are TGTGCCAGCAGCCCAAACAGGGGGACTGAAGCTTTCTTT. Translation: CASSPNRGTEAFF.

This chain links TRBV7-9 with TRBJ2-5; D may be TRBD2 (6 bases). CDR3 length: 15 amino acids. The V end lost 2 bases, the J end lost 0 bases, and 10 bases lay between the germline ends. The germline V gene encodes CDR1 SEHNR and CDR2 FQNEAQ (reference sequence). This chain's CDR3 is CASSLTREYQETQYF. The CDR3 nucleotides read TGTGCCAGCAGCTTAACCCGGGAGTACCAAGAGACCCAGTACTTC.